This entry lists 20 T cell receptor beta chains sequenced from one sample in a study of blood T cells in healthy people across ages. A J-beta primer mix and a sample-barcoded 5' primer were used in a second PCR of about 7 to 12 cycles. From the 5' RACE reads, TCRdb called clonotypes with MiXCR, one entry per CDR3 protein. The table shows about 780,000 distinct CDR3 sequences, with about 62% occurring only once. The source material was blood. These receptors were taken from a man aged 25 to 45 in good health.

The V call is TRBV4-2, the J call TRBJ1-1; perhaps TRBD1 as D (6 bases). The CDR3 consists of 16 residues. Between the trimmed V and J ends, which lost 0 bases and 1 base, there was a span of 12 bases. The germline CDR1 and CDR2 sequences are LGHNA and YNFKEQ. CDR3 coding DNA: TGTGCCAGCAGCCAAGATACTACAGGGACGAACACTGAAGCTTTCTTT. It codes for CASSQDTTGTNTEAFF.

A remark on this clonotype: A much larger clone is a single base away; this may be a read error. The chain carries TRBV7-2 and TRBJ1-6, with a possible D match to TRBD1 (5 bases). CDR1 and CDR2 (germline): SGHTA, FQGNSA. V shed 3 bases and J shed 10 bases, with 22 bases lying between them. The CDR3 has 17 amino acids. The CDR3 reads CASSLRTRNDGYSPLHF. The CDR3 DNA reads as TGTGCCAGCAGCTTGCGGACAAGGAATGACGGGTACTCACCCCTCCACTTT.

This rearrangement joins TRBV20-1 to TRBJ1-4, with 8 bases aligning to TRBD1. V shed 4 bases and J 8 bases; nucleotides not matched to a gene: 9. Per the germline V gene, CDR1 is DFQATT and CDR2 is SNEGSKA (reference sequence). This CDR3 contains 14 residues. The CDR3 nucleotides are TGCAGTGCTAACCTCCAGGGGGCCGGGGAAAAACTGTTTTTT. Translated: CSANLQGAGEKLFF.

Note on this clonotype: Being one base from a much bigger clone, this may be a read error. V is TRBV7-2 and J is TRBJ1-2; D possibly corresponds to TRBD1 (6 bases). The CDR3 consists of 13 residues. Trimming removed 5 bases from V and 3 bases from J, with 10 bases in between. Germline V gives CDR1 SGHTA, CDR2 FQGNSA. CDR3 bases: TGTGCCAGCAGCCGGAACAGGGACTATGGCTACACCTTC. Amino acids: CASSRNRDYGYTF.

The rearrangement joins TRBV7-9 to TRBJ2-5; D remains ambiguous. The CDR3 contains 12 residues. V lost 2 bases and J 5 bases, leaving 6 bases between the germline ends. Germline loops: CDR1 SEHNR, CDR2 FQNEAQ (reference sequence). CDR3 amino acids: CASSLNGETQYF. In DNA form, the CDR3 reads TGTGCCAGCAGCTTAAATGGGGAGACCCAGTACTTC.

This rearrangement joins TRBV20-1 to TRBJ1-2; no clear D. The CDR3 has 13 residues. V was shortened by 5 bases and J by 4 bases, with 14 bases between the two germline ends. Germline V lookup: CDR1 DFQATT, CDR2 SNEGSKA (reference sequence). The CDR3 DNA reads as TGCAGTGCTGCCCAGGACGGGAGCTATGGCTACACCTTC. Translating it yields CSAAQDGSYGYTF.

The chain couples TRBV7-2 to TRBJ2-3, with D uncertain. The CDR3 runs to 15 residues. Germline assignment: CDR1 SGHTA and CDR2 FQGNSA. Trimming left V 5 bases short and J 1 base short, with 13 bases between. The CDR3: CASSPRLTGTDTQYF. The CDR3 nucleotides are TGTGCCAGCAGCCCCCGACTTACAGGCACAGATACGCAGTATTTT.

The chain links TRBV20-1 to TRBJ1-1; 7 bases line up with TRBD1. The CDR3 covers 13 residues. V was clipped by 6 bases and J by 5 bases; unmatched bases: 9. Germline assignment: CDR1 DFQATT and CDR2 SNEGSKA (reference sequence). The DNA of the CDR3 is TGCAGTGCGGAACAGGGGTCTAAGACTGAAGCTTTCTTT. Protein: CSAEQGSKTEAFF.

The rearrangement uses TRBV10-3 and TRBJ2-3; D ambiguous. This CDR3 region has 11 residues. Trimming cost V 10 bases and J 5 bases, with 10 bases left between them. CDR1 and CDR2 from the germline V gene are ENHRY and SYGVKD. Written as DNA, the CDR3 is TGTGCCACGAAACGTGGAGATACGCAGTATTTT. This sequence encodes CATKRGDTQYF.

This clonotype appeared a few times. The chain employs TRBV12-3 or TRBV12-4 and TRBJ1-6; tentative D call: TRBD1 (5 bases). The CDR3 has 14 residues. V was shortened by 1 base and J by 10 bases, with 11 bases between the two germline ends. In DNA, the CDR3 is TGTGCCAGCAGTTTAGAAGGGGAATGGTCACCCCTCCACTTT. It translates to CASSLEGEWSPLHF.

In DNA, the CDR3 is TGTGCCAGCAGTCAACAGCCCCGAGGTACTTCACCCCTCCACTTT. It is translated as CASSQQPRGTSPLHF. The rearrangement uses TRBV27 and TRBJ1-6; no clear D. The CDR3 length is 15 residues. Trimming stripped 5 bases from V and 9 bases from J, with 17 bases between. Per the germline V gene, CDR1 is MNHEY and CDR2 is SMNVEV (reference sequence).

The chain couples TRBV9 to TRBJ2-3; D is undetermined. The CDR3 has 15 residues. CDR1 SGDLS and CDR2 YYNGEE come from the germline V gene. V was cut by 0 bases and J by 2 bases, with 10 bases left in between. Here the CDR3 DNA reads TGTGCCAGCAGCGTAGCCGGTAGAACCACAGATACGCAGTATTTT. Translating gives CASSVAGRTTDTQYF. The complete variable domain, with remaining parts taken from reference TRBV9 and TRBJ2-3, reads DSGVTQTPKHLITATGQRVTLRCSPRSGDLSVYWYQQSLDQGLQFLIQYYNGEERAKGNILERFSAQQFPDLHSELNLSSLELGDSALYFCASSVAGRTTDTQYFGPGTRLTVL.

This clonotype was detected only a few times. This chain uses TRBV6-5 with TRBJ2-7, with unresolved D. The DNA end is a closer match to TRBJ2-5, so the J assignment may be wrong. Germline V gene sequence: CDR1 MNHEY, CDR2 SVGAGI. This CDR3 region has 13 residues. CDR3 sequence reads: CASSYSVGETQYF. The CDR3 DNA sequence: TGTGCCAGCAGTTACTCCGTAGGAGAGACCCAGTACTTC.

The genes are TRBV5-1 and TRBJ2-7; D is possibly TRBD1 (6 bases). V was cut by 4 bases and J by 1 base, with 12 bases left in between. Germline V CDR1 and CDR2: SGHRS, YFSETQ. The CDR3 spans 14 residues. CDR3 sequence: CASSVGQQSYEQYF. The CDR3 region has the DNA TGCGCCAGCAGCGTGGGACAACAGTCCTACGAGCAGTACTTC.

The chain joins TRBV3-1 to TRBJ2-7, with D uncertain. Germline V CDR1 and CDR2: LGHDT, YNNKEL (reference sequence). The CDR3 contains 15 residues. V was pared by 6 bases and J by 4 bases, with 19 bases between. CDR3 sequence (DNA): TGTGCCAGCAGTTCCTCCGACCGTACCCTTTACGAGCAGTACTTC. Encoded protein: CASSSSDRTLYEQYF.

This chain joins TRBV7-2 and TRBJ2-1, with D hard to call. Germline lookup yields CDR1 SGHTA and CDR2 FQGNSA. Trimming left V 1 base short and J 6 bases short, with 19 bases between. CDR3 length: 17 amino acids. The CDR3 coding sequence is TGTGCCAGCAGCTTAGGATCAACTAACCTGATGGGCAATGAGCAGTTCTTC. It is translated as CASSLGSTNLMGNEQFF.

This chain uses TRBV7-8 with TRBJ2-5; D is unresolved. Trimming stripped 6 bases from V and 4 bases from J, with 18 bases between. The CDR3 has 15 residues. CDR1 and CDR2 (germline): SGHVS, FQNEAQ. The CDR3 protein is CASSWPVKLGETQYF. The CDR3 nucleotides read TGTGCCAGCAGTTGGCCAGTCAAGCTGGGAGAGACCCAGTACTTC.

In this sample, this clonotype turned up a few times. The chain combines TRBV20-1 with TRBJ2-1; 9 nucleotides agree with TRBD2. CDR3 size: 13 residues. Per germline, CDR1 DFQATT and CDR2 SNEGSKA (reference sequence). Losses at the gene ends were 6 bases for V and 6 bases for J; bases not matched to a gene: 6. The CDR3 is CSATGLAGNEQFF. Here the CDR3 DNA reads TGCAGTGCAACGGGACTAGCAGGCAATGAGCAGTTCTTC.

Here the CDR3 reads CASSITSVPNIQYF. In DNA, the CDR3 is TGCGCCAGCAGCATCACTAGCGTCCCAAACATTCAGTACTTC. The gene calls are TRBV5-1 and TRBJ2-4, with 7 bases identical to TRBD2. With 4 bases clipped from V and 6 bases from J, the junction kept 7 bases outside the gene matches. The CDR3 runs to 14 residues. Germline CDR1 SGHRS, CDR2 YFSETQ. Full variable domain (outside the CDR3, taken from reference TRBV5-1 and TRBJ2-4): KAGVTQTPRYLIKTRGQQVTLSCSPISGHRSVSWYQQTPGQGLQFLFEYFSETQRNKGNFPGRFSGRQFSNSRSEMNVSTLELGDSALYLCASSITSVPNIQYFGAGTRLSVL.

The chain combines TRBV7-2 with TRBJ2-5, with a weak D call TRBD1 (6 bases). With 1 base removed from V and 2 bases from J, the gap between germline ends came to 20 bases. The germline gives CDR1 SGHTA, CDR2 FQGNSA. This CDR3 region has 18 residues. The CDR3: CASSLEGPRRQVQETQYF. The DNA of the CDR3 is TGTGCCAGCAGCTTAGAAGGCCCCCGTCGACAGGTACAAGAGACCCAGTACTTC.